This T cell receptor beta chain was profiled in a study of cytomegalovirus exposure and HLA in healthy donors. Overall study context: The approximately 130 validation repertoires were reported in a later analysis to have been generated on the same platform as the roughly 680 first-cohort repertoires.

The CDR3 extends over 20 amino acids. J was trimmed by 5 bases and V by 0 bases; bases with no gene match: 18. Germline V gene data show CDR1 as SGDLS and CDR2 as YYNGEE. Assay: immunoSEQ multiplex PCR; the TCRdb copy retains only in-frame clones and omits some. The repertoire holds around 74,000 clones, about 85% seen once, with about 3% in the top ten. Findings of the study overall: There were some public TCRs occurring in many donors, but most TCR sequences were rare. Per published reports, the classifier diagnosed cytomegalovirus status with high specificity and sensitivity. Specific recognition of CMV antigens was confirmed in vitro for a few chains (all CMV-associated).

Remarks on this clone: Its specificity is not known.

This clonotype was sampled from a man between 25 and 39 years old in good health and CMV-seronegative. The J gene is TRBJ2-1, the V gene TRBV9, with 9 bases matching TRBD1. Input material: PBMCs. The CDR3 loop reads CASSVGVGTGFRGMNNEQFF. DNA of the CDR3: TGTGCCAGCAGCGTAGGCGTAGGGACAGGGTTCAGGGGCATGAACAATGAGCAGTTCTTC. The whole variable domain, filled in from reference TRBV9 and TRBJ2-1, reads DSGVTQTPKHLITATGQRVTLRCSPRSGDLSVYWYQQSLDQGLQFLIQYYNGEERAKGNILERFSAQQFPDLHSELNLSSLELGDSALYFCASSVGVGTGFRGMNNEQFFGPGTRLTVL.